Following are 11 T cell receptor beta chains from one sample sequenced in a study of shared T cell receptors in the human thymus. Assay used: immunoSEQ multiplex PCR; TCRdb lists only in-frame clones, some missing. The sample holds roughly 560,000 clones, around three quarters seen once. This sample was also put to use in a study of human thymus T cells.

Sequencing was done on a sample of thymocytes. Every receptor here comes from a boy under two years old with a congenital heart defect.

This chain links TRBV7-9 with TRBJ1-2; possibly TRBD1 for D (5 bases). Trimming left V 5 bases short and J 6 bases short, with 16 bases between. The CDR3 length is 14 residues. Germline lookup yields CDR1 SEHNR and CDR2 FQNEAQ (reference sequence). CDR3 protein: CASSHAQGWDGYTF. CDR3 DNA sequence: TGTGCCAGCAGCCACGCCCAGGGATGGGATGGCTACACCTTC. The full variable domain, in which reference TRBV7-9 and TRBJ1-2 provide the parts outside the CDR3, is DTGVSQNPRHKITKRGQNVTFRCDPISEHNRLYWYRQTLGQGPEFLTYFQNEAQLEKSRLLSDRFSAERPKGSFSTLEIQRTEQGDSAMYLCASSHAQGWDGYTFGSGTRLTVV.

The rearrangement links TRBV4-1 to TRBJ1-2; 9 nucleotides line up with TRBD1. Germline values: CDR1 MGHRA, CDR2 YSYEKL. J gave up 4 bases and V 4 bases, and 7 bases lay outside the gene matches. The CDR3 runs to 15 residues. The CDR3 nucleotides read TGCGCCAGCAGCCTCAACCCGGGACAGGGCTATGGCTACACCTTC. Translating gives CASSLNPGQGYGYTF.

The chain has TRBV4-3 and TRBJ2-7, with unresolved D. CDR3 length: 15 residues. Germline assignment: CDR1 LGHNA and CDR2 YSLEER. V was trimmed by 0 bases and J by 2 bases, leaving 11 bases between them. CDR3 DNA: TGCGCCAGCAGCCAAGATCGGCAGGCTGCCTACGAGCAGTACTTC. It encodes CASSQDRQAAYEQYF.

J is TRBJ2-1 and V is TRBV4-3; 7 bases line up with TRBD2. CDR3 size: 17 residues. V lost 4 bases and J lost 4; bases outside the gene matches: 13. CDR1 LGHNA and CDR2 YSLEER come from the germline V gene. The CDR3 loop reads CASSPSWVSGTYNEQFF. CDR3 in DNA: TGCGCCAGCAGCCCATCCTGGGTCAGCGGGACGTACAATGAGCAGTTCTTC.

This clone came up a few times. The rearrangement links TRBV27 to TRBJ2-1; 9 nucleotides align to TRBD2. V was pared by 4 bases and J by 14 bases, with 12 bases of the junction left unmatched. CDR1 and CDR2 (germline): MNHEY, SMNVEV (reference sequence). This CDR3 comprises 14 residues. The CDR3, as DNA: TGTGCCAGCAGTTCCCAAGGGGTTAGCGGGAGAAAGTTCTTC. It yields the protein CASSSQGVSGRKFF.

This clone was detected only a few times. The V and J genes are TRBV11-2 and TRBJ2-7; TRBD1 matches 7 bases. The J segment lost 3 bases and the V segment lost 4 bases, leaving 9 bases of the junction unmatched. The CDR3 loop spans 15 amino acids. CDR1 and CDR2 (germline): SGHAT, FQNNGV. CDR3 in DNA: TGTGCCAGCAGCTCTCCAGGACAGGTCAACTACGAGCAGTACTTC. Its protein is CASSSPGQVNYEQYF. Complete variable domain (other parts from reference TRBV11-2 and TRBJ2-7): EAGVAQSPRYKIIEKRQSVAFWCNPISGHATLYWYQQILGQGPKLLIQFQNNGVVDDSQLPKDRFSAERLKGVDSTLKIQPAKLEDSAVYLCASSSPGQVNYEQYFGPGTRLTVT.

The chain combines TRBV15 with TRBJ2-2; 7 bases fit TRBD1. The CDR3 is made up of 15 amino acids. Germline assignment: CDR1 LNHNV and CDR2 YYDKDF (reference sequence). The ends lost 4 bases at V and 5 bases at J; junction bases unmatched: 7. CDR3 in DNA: TGTGCCACCAGCACCCCGGGACAGACTACCGGGGAGCTGTTTTTT. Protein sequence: CATSTPGQTTGELFF.

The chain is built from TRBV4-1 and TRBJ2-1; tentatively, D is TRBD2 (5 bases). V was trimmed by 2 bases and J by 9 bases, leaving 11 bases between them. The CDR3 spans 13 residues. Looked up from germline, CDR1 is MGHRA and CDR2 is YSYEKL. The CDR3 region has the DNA TGCGCCAGCAGCCAATCCCCCCGGGGTGAGCAGTTCTTC. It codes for CASSQSPRGEQFF.

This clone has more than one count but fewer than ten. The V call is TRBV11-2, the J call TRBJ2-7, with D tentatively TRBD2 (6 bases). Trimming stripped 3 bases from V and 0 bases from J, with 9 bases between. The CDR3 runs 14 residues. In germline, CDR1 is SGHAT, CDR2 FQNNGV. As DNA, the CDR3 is TGTGCCAGCAGCTTGGTAGCGGCCTCCTACGAGCAGTACTTC. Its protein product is CASSLVAASYEQYF.

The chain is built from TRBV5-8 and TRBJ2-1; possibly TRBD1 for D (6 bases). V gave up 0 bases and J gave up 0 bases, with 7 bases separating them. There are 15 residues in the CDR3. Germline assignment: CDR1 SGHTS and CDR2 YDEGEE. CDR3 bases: TGTGCCAGCAGCTTGGGGACAGTCTCCTACAATGAGCAGTTCTTC. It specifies CASSLGTVSYNEQFF. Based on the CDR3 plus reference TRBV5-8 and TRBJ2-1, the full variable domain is EAGVTQSPTHLIKTRGQQATLRCSPISGHTSVYWYQQALGLGLQFLLWYDEGEERNRGNFPPRFSGRQFPNYSSELNVNALELEDSALYLCASSLGTVSYNEQFFGPGTRLTVL.

In nucleotides, the CDR3 is TGCGCCAGCAGCCAGGGTATCTCCGGACAGGGGAGCGCTGAAGCTTTCTTT. Protein product: CASSQGISGQGSAEAFF. The rearrangement links TRBV4-1 to TRBJ1-1, with 9 bases that match TRBD1. Germline V lookup: CDR1 MGHRA, CDR2 YSYEKL. Germline trimming cut 3 bases from V and 6 bases from J; bases unmatched to any gene: 14. The CDR3 spans 17 residues.